The clone carrying this T cell receptor (beta chain) has a handful of counts. No antigen is known for it. Between the trimmed V and J ends, which lost 7 bases and 5 bases, there was a span of 8 bases. This CDR3 is built from 10 residues. CDR1 is SQVTM and CDR2 is ANQGSEA in the germline V gene. Investigators reverse transcribed all isolated RNA, so they sequenced expressed TCRB transcripts. Clones were read by immunoSEQ multiplex PCR, and TCRdb kept only the in-frame ones, dropping some. The sample shows fewer than 550,000 clones, about an eighth of them seen only once. These data belong to a study of beta chain features in type 1 diabetes. Naive, central memory, regulatory and stem cell-like memory cells within the CD4+ compartment were sorted using CD45RO/CCR7/CD25/CD127/CD95/CD27. Study-wide results and caveats: A pattern of fewer insertions and more deletions at VDJ junctions was seen in type 1 diabetes patients.

This sequence was found in a woman younger than 35 in good health. The rearrangement uses TRBV29-1 and TRBJ1-1, with D unresolved. Specimen: naive CD4+ T cells from blood. The CDR3 region has the DNA TGCAGCGCCAAGAGGACTGAAGCTTTCTTT. Translating it yields CSAKRTEAFF.